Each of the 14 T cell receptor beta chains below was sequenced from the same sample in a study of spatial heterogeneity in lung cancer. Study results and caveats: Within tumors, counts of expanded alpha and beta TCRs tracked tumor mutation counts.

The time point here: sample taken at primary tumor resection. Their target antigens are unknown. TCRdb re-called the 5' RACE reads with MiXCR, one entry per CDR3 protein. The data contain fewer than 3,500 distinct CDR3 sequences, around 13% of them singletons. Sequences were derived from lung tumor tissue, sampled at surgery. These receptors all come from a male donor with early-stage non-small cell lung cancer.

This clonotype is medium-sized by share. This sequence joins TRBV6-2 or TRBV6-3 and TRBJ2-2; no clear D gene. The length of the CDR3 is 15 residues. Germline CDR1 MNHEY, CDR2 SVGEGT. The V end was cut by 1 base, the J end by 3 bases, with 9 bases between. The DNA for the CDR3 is TGTGCCAGCAGTTACTTGCTCTGGGACACCGGGGAGCTGTTTTTT. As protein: CASSYLLWDTGELFF.

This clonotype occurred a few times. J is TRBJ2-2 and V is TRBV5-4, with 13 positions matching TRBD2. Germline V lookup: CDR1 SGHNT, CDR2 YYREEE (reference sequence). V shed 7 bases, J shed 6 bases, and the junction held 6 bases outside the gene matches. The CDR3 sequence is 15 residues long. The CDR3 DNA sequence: TGTGCCAGCTGGAGTGGACTAGCGGGGGCCGGGGAGCTGTTTTTT. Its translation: CASWSGLAGAGELFF.

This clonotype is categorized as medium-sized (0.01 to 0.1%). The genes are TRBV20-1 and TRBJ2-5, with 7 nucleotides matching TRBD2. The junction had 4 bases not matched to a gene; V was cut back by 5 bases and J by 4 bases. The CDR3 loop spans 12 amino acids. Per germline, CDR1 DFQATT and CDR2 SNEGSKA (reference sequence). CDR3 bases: TGCAGTGCTTCTAGGGAGGGAGAGACCCAGTACTTC. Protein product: CSASREGETQYF.

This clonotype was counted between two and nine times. CDR3 amino acids: CASSLPGVWDTEAFF. CDR3 DNA sequence: TGTGCCAGCAGCCTCCCAGGGGTTTGGGACACTGAAGCTTTCTTT. J is TRBJ1-1 and V is TRBV5-6, with D possibly being TRBD1 (6 bases). This CDR3 is built from 15 residues. Trimming cost V 4 bases and J 3 bases, with 16 bases left between them. The V gene's germline CDR1 is SGHDT and CDR2 YYEEEE.

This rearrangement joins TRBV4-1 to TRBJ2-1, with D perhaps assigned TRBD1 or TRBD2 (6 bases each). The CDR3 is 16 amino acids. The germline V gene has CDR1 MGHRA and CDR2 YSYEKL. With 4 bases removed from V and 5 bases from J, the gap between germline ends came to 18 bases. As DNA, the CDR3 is TGCGCCAGCAGCCCCGGGAGAGGGGGGCCCCACAATGAGCAGTTCTTC. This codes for CASSPGRGGPHNEQFF.

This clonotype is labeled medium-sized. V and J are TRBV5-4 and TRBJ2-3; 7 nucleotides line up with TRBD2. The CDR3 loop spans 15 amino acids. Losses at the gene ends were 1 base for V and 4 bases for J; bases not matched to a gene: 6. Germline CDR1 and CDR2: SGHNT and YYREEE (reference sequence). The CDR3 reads CASSLSSGVPDTQYF. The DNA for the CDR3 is TGTGCCAGCAGCTTGTCAAGCGGGGTCCCAGATACGCAGTATTTT.

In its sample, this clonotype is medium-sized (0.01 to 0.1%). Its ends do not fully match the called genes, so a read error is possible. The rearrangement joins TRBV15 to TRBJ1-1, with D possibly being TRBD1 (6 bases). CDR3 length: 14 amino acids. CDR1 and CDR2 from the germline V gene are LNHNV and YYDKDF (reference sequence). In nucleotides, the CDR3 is TGTGCCACCAGCAGCCCATACAGGGACACTGAAGTTTTCTTT. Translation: CATSSPYRDTEVFF.

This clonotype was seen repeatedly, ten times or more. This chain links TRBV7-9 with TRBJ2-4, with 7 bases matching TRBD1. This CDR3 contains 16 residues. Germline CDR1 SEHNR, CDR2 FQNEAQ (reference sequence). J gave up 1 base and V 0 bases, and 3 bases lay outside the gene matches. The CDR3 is CASSLATGVAKNIQYF. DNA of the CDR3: TGTGCCAGCAGCTTAGCTACAGGGGTTGCCAAAAACATTCAGTACTTC. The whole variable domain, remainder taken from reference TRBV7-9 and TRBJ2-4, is DTGVSQNPRHKITKRGQNVTFRCDPISEHNRLYWYRQTLGQGPEFLTYFQNEAQLEKSRLLSDRFSAERPKGSFSTLEIQRTEQGDSAMYLCASSLATGVAKNIQYFGAGTRLSVL.

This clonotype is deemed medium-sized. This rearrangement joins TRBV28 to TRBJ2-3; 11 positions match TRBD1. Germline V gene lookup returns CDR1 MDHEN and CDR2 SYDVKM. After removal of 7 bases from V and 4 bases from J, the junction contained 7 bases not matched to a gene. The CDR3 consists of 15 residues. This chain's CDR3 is CASIERDRGADTQYF. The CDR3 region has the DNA TGTGCCAGCATCGAGCGGGACAGGGGGGCAGATACGCAGTATTTT. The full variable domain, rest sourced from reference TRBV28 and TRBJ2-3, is DVKVTQSSRYLVKRTGEKVFLECVQDMDHENMFWYRQDPGLGLRLIYFSYDVKMKEKGDIPEGYSVSREKKERFSLILESASTNQTSMYLCASIERDRGADTQYFGPGTRLTVL.

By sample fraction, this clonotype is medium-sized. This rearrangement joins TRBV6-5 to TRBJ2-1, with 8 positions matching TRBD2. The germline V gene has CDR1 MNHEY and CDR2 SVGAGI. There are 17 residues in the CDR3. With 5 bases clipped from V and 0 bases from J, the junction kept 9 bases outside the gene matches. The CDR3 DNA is TGTGCCAGCAGTATGTTGGCGGGGGGCCTCTCCTACAATGAGCAGTTCTTC. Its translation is CASSMLAGGLSYNEQFF.

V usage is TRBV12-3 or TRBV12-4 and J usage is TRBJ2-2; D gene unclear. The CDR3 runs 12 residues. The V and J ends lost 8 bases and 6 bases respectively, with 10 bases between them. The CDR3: CASRDRAGELFF. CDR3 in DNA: TGTGCCAGCCGAGATAGGGCCGGGGAGCTGTTTTTT.

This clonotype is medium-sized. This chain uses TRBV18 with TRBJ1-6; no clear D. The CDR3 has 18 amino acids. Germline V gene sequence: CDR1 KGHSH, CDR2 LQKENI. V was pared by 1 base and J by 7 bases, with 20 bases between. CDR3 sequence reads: CASSPLRKGGGTNSPLHF. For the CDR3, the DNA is TGTGCCAGCTCACCACTAAGGAAGGGCGGTGGTACCAATTCACCCCTCCACTTT.

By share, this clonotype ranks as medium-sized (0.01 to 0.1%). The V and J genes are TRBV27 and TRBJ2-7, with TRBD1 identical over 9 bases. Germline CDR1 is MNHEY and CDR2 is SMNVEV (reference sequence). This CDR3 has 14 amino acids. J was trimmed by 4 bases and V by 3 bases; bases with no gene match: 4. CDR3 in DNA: TGTGCCAGCAGTTTGACAGGGGGACTTTACGAGCAGTACTTC. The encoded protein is CASSLTGGLYEQYF.

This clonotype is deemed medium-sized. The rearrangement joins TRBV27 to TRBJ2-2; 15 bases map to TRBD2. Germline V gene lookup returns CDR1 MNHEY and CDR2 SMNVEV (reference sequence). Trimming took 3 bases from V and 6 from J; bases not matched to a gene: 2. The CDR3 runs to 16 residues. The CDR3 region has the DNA TGTGCCAGCAGTTTTTGGACTAGCGGGGGGGCCGGGGAGCTGTTTTTT. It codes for CASSFWTSGGAGELFF.